The rows below give T cell receptor beta chains drawn from one sample of a study of blood T cell repertoires in COVID-19. Sequencing used immunoSEQ multiplex PCR; TCRdb keeps in-frame clones, though not all of them. The table includes fewer than 200,000 clones, 81% detected once. The source material was peripheral blood. The source of these receptors is a woman of 80 years or more with COVID-19, enrolled during active disease. The conserved cysteine and the conserved F or W are not part of the CDR3 here. Clone size is not always given. Where it is, it says once, few, many or a class for expanded clones.

V	size	J	length	CDR3
TRBV7-2	.	TRBJ1-2	13	ASSLATAINYGYT
TRBV7-9	.	TRBJ1-4	13	ASSSTAATNEKLF
TRBV15	.	TRBJ2-5	10	ATSPGRETQY
TRBV5-6	.	TRBJ1-6	12	ASSSGQYNSPLH
TRBV7-9	.	TRBJ1-4	13	ASSLVGGAYEKLF
TRBV7-8	.	TRBJ2-3	13	ASSLTTGYTDTQY
TRBV7-8	.	TRBJ2-1	16	ASSFRDSQFLLSNEQF
TRBV15	.	TRBJ1-5	14	ATSGKSGRGNQPQH
TRBV5-8	.	TRBJ2-5	14	ASSLLWGGGIGGQY
TRBV5-1	.	TRBJ2-3	12	ASSLGQGSDTQY
TRBV5-5	.	TRBJ1-1	12	ASSPYVLYTEAF
TRBV27	.	TRBJ2-1	12	ASSPTGAYNEQF
TRBV9	.	TRBJ2-1	13	ASSVVAVSYNEQF
TRBV10-3	.	TRBJ2-7	8	AIGDFEQY
TRBV19	.	TRBJ2-5	12	ASSTAGGGETQY
TRBV7-6	.	TRBJ1-1	11	ATIGDRDTEAF
TRBV11-3	.	TRBJ1-1	11	ASSFEQNTEAF
TRBV19	few	TRBJ1-5	16	ASSKMGQATYSNQPQH
TRBV6-6	.	TRBJ1-2	14	ASSYLTQTGDSGYT
TRBV6-6	.	TRBJ1-1	12	ASSFTGGNTEAF
TRBV29-1	.	TRBJ2-3	12	SVDLAEDSDTQY
TRBV9	.	TRBJ2-1	15	ASSVEAAGGPYNEQF
TRBV5-4	.	TRBJ2-7	13	ASSLDPGLDDEQY
TRBV21-1	.	TRBJ2-5	14	ASSNARPGGTGTQY
TRBV3-1/TRBV3-2	.	TRBJ2-7	13	ASSQDKVYSYEQY
TRBV10-1	.	TRBJ1-1	13	ASSESEYGYTEAF
TRBV4-3	.	TRBJ2-7	14	ASSHSMGTGKRLQY
TRBV3-1/TRBV3-2	.	TRBJ1-2	12	ASSHLDRYYGYT
TRBV6-5	.	TRBJ2-5	13	ASSYSGQGGETQY
TRBV14	.	TRBJ1-2	10	ASSQWSRGYT
TRBV7-8	.	TRBJ1-1	9	ASSPIRVAF
TRBV27	.	TRBJ2-7	12	ASSFFGGADEQY
TRBV4-1	.	TRBJ1-4	16	ASSQAGTGGMGNEKLF
TRBV7-9	few	TRBJ2-5	14	ASSLYGGVPGETQY
TRBV5-1	.	TRBJ2-7	9	ASSFAYEQY
TRBV4-2	.	TRBJ2-5	13	ASSRSWTEQETQY
TRBV10-3	.	TRBJ2-2	10	AISVSSGELF
TRBV2	.	TRBJ2-1	16	ASSGLAGGFGSYNEQF
TRBV6-5	.	TRBJ1-2	8	ASSFRGYT
TRBV5-6	.	TRBJ1-2	11	ASSPGDRGGYT
TRBV7-3	few	TRBJ2-3	12	ASSLLAGQDTQY
TRBV7-8	.	TRBJ2-1	13	ASSFTRIPYNEQF
TRBV7-9	.	TRBJ2-3	17	ASSLSRGGLADSTDTQY
TRBV7-8	.	TRBJ1-1	11	ASSSGGYTEAF
TRBV7-9	.	TRBJ2-1	14	ASSLGGTRDWNEQF
TRBV5-1	few	TRBJ2-3	13	ASSLDSSSTDTQY
TRBV13	.	TRBJ2-7	13	ASEPVGTASWEQY
TRBV4-2	.	TRBJ2-2	14	ASSQVGRGLTGELF
TRBV3-1/TRBV3-2	few	TRBJ2-5	11	ATKAGFEETQY
TRBV29-1	.	TRBJ2-7	11	SVVAGGPYEQY
TRBV4-1	.	TRBJ1-3	14	ASSPRQGDSGNTIY
TRBV27	.	TRBJ1-1	13	ASSLAWRMNTEAF
TRBV2	.	TRBJ1-2	12	ASSDGGQDYGYT